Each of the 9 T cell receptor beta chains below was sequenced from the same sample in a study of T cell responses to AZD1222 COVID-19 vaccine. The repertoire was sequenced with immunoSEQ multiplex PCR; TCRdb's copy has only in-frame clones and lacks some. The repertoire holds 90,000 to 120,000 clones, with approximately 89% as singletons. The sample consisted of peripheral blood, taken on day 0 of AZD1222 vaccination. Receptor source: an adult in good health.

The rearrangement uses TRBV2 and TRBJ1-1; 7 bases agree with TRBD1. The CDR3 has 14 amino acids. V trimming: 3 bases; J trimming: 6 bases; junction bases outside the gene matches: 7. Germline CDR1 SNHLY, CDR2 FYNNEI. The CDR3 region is CASSEGRGVAEAFF. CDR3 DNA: TGTGCCAGCAGTGAGGGCAGGGGGGTAGCTGAAGCTTTCTTT.

CDR3 in DNA: TGTGCCAGCAGCCCCCCCTCCTACGAGCAGTACTTC. This codes for CASSPPSYEQYF. The gene calls are TRBV3-1 (or the pseudogene TRBV3-2) and TRBJ2-7; D remains unclear. Trimming cost V 4 bases and J 0 bases, with 4 bases left between them. This CDR3 comprises 12 residues. Looked up from germline, CDR1 is LGHDT and CDR2 is YNNKEL (reference sequence).

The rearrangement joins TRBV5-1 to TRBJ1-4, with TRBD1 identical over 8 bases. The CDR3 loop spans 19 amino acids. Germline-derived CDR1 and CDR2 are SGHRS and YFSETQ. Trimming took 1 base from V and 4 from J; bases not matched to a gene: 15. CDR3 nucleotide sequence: TGCGCCAGCAGCTTGATACCCCCGATCCAGGGGGCGATTAATGAAAAACTGTTTTTT. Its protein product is CASSLIPPIQGAINEKLFF.

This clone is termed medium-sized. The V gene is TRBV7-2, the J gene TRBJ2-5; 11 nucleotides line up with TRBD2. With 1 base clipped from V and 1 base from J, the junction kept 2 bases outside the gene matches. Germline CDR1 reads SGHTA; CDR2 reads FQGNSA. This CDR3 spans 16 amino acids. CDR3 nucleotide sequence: TGTGCCAGCAGCTTAGTAGGACTAGCGGGCCAAGAGACCCAGTACTTC. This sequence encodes CASSLVGLAGQETQYF.

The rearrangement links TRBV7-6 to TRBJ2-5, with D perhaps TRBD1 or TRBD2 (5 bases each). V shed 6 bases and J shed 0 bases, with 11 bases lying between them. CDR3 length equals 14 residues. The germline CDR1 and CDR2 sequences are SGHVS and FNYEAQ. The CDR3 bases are TGTGCCAGCAGTCGGGGCCAGTACCAAGAGACCCAGTACTTC. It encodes CASSRGQYQETQYF.

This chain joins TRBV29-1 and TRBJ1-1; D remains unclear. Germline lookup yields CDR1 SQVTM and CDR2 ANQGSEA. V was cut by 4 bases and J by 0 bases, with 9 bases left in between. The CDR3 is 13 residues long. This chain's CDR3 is CSVGRMMNTEAFF. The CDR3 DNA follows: TGCAGCGTTGGTCGAATGATGAACACTGAAGCTTTCTTT.

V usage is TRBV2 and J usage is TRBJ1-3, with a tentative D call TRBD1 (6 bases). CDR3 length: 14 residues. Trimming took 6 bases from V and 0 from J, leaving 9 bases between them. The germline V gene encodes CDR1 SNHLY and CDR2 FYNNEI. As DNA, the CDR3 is TGTGCCAGCAGGGAGGACAGCTCTGGAAACACCATATATTTT. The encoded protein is CASREDSSGNTIYF.

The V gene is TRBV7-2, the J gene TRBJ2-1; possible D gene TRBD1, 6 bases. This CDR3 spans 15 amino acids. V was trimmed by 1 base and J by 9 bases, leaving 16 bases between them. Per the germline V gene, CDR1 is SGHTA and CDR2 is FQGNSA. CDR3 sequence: CASSLEGDIPREQFF. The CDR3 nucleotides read TGTGCCAGCAGCTTAGAAGGGGACATCCCCCGTGAGCAGTTCTTC.

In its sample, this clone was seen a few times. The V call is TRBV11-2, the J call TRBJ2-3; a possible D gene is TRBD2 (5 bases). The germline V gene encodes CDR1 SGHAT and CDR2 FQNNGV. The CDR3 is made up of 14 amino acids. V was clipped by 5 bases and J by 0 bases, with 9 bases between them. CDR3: CASSLEVSTDTQYF. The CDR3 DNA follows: TGTGCCAGCAGCCTGGAGGTGAGCACAGATACGCAGTATTTT.